Sequencing of this TCR beta chain was carried out in a study of human T cells and chemical hapten exposure. Study in general: The sensitizing agent was 2% DPC, placed on about 2 cm by about 2 cm of upper inner arm skin.

A word on this clonotype: What it binds is not known.

Study-wide findings and caveats: Significantly more large CDR3 similarity clusters arose among expanded TCRs than among controls.

The time point: pre-sensitization, week 0. Treatment specified: therapeutic diphenylcyclopropenone sensitization with weekly scalp DPC. V was trimmed by 2 bases and J by 3 bases, leaving 12 bases between them. Germline V gene lookup returns CDR1 SGHRS and CDR2 YFSETQ. This CDR3 is 14 amino acids long. TCRdb reprocessed the RACE reads via MiXCR and lists one record per CDR3 protein. The sample has 300,000 to 450,000 distinct CDR3 sequences; approximately 5% are singletons. V is TRBV5-1 and J is TRBJ2-7, with D possibly being TRBD1 or TRBD2 (5 bases each). The specimen was whole blood, collected in connection with sensitization to the hapten diphenylcyclopropenone (DPC). This clonotype originated in a woman in her late teens or twenties with alopecia areata. Some clones in this sample may be carry-over from other donors' samples. The CDR3 coding sequence is TGCGCCAGCAGCTTCGGGGCAGTTAACTACGAGCAGTACTTC. It translates to CASSFGAVNYEQYF.